The 5 T cell receptor beta chains in this list originate from one sample, sequenced in a study of T cells in Graves' hyperthyroidism and ophthalmopathy. The source material, RNA transcripts, was used to amplify TCR beta CDR3 regions. The TCR CDR3 was amplified in a first-round RT-PCR using the HTBI primer set. In TCRdb, the multiplex PCR reads were re-called with MiXCR into one record per CDR3 protein. The table includes about 160,000 distinct CDR3 sequences, about 9.4% detected once. Specimen: blood. These receptors were taken from a woman under 30 with Graves' hyperthyroidism that later progressed to Graves' ophthalmopathy.

This clonotype was observed many times. The V call is TRBV3-1, the J call TRBJ1-2; D not resolved. The CDR3 sequence is 14 residues long. Germline V CDR1 and CDR2: LGHDT, YNNKEL (reference sequence). Between the trimmed V and J ends, which lost 0 bases and 5 bases, there was a span of 10 bases. The CDR3 sequence: CASSQDSGSYGYTF. CDR3 coding DNA: TGTGCCAGCAGCCAAGATAGTGGCAGTTATGGCTACACCTTC.

The chain is built from TRBV20-1 and TRBJ2-6; a weak D match, TRBD1 (6 bases). Germline CDR1 is DFQATT and CDR2 is SNEGSKA (reference sequence). Trimming left V 6 bases short and J 1 base short, with 10 bases between. The CDR3 has 14 amino acids. In nucleotides, the CDR3 is TGCAGTGCAGACACAGGGTCTGGGGCCAACGTCCTGACTTTC. It is translated as CSADTGSGANVLTF.

This clonotype was picked up many times. The chain has TRBV12-3 or TRBV12-4 and TRBJ2-2; 9 bases align to TRBD1. V was clipped by 5 bases and J by 3 bases; unmatched bases: 10. The length of the CDR3 is 17 residues. The CDR3 is CASSESGTGWDTGELFF. The CDR3, as DNA: TGTGCCAGCAGTGAGTCCGGGACAGGGTGGGACACCGGGGAGCTGTTTTTT.

This clonotype was counted ten times or more. The rearrangement uses TRBV6-2 or TRBV6-3 and TRBJ2-7, with 9 nucleotides matching TRBD1. CDR1 and CDR2 from the germline V gene are MNHEY and SVGEGT. V was clipped by 6 bases and J by 3 bases; unmatched bases: 3. The CDR3 loop spans 13 amino acids. The CDR3: CASRPGQGYEQYF. Here the CDR3 DNA reads TGTGCCAGCAGGCCGGGACAGGGCTACGAGCAGTACTTC.

The CDR3 DNA reads TGTGCCAGCAGTTTATGGGGGACAGGGGGCGTTGAGCAGTTCTTC. The encoded protein is CASSLWGTGGVEQFF. The rearrangement links TRBV28 to TRBJ2-1, with TRBD1 matching 12 bases. This CDR3 contains 15 residues. Trimming removed 0 bases from V and 9 bases from J; junction bases left unmatched: 3. Germline CDR1 reads MDHEN; CDR2 reads SYDVKM. Combining the CDR3 with reference TRBV28 and TRBJ2-1 gives the whole variable domain DVKVTQSSRYLVKRTGEKVFLECVQDMDHENMFWYRQDPGLGLRLIYFSYDVKMKEKGDIPEGYSVSREKKERFSLILESASTNQTSMYLCASSLWGTGGVEQFFGPGTRLTVL.